The TCR beta chain described here comes from a study of long-term antiretroviral therapy in people with HIV. Study-level information: First collections came about a decade before the 2015 immediate-ART recommendation.

Study-wide findings and caveats: An increase in diversity followed ART, yet levels stayed below transplant donor controls. Older ART regimens may have been in use when blood was drawn between about 2004 and 2018. The range of CDR3 lengths in HIV repertoires proved narrower than that found in controls.

It was version v3.0 of the immunoSEQ assay that was run at survey level. Data came from immunoSEQ multiplex PCR; TCRdb stores just in-frame clones and leaves some out. This table has about 24,000 clones, around 79% appearing once. For this clone: Its antigen is not identified.

The CDR3 spans 15 residues. In germline, CDR1 is WNHNN, CDR2 SYGVQD (reference sequence). Trimming cost V 0 bases and J 1 base; bases outside gene matches: 2. The sequence derives from a woman aged 40 to 50 with HIV. The V and J genes are TRBV10-1 and TRBJ1-1; the match to TRBD1 covers 7 bases. The sample here was unsorted PBMCs, taken 1.2 years after starting antiretroviral therapy. DNA of the CDR3: TGCGCCAGCAGTGAGTCGCGGACAGGGAACACTGAAGCTTTCTTT. Translated: CASSESRTGNTEAFF.